This entry lists 32 T cell receptor beta chains sequenced from one sample in a study of shared clonotypes between healthy human individuals. Sequenced by immunoSEQ multiplex PCR; TCRdb stores in-frame clones only, minus some. Of 640,000 or so clones listed, roughly 78% are singletons. Sequenced sample: memory CD4+ T cells sorted from blood. The subset: CD45RA-negative fraction. These receptors all stem from a woman aged 25 to 39 in good health.

As regards this clone: An end of the junction does not agree with germline; a read error may underlie this. The chain couples TRBV5-1 to TRBJ2-1, with D possibly being TRBD1 (6 bases). The CDR3 extends over 14 amino acids. Germline CDR1 SGHRS, CDR2 YFSETQ. Here the CDR3 reads CVSRSEGGYNEQFF. DNA for the CDR3: TGCGTCAGCAGGAGCGAAGGGGGCTACAATGAGCAGTTCTTC.

The genes are TRBV11-2 and TRBJ1-5, with D hard to call. The CDR3 is made up of 14 amino acids. CDR1 and CDR2 (germline): SGHAT, FQNNGV. V was cut by 2 bases and J by 0 bases, with 5 bases left in between. The CDR3 protein is CASSLKDSNQPQHF. In nucleotides, the CDR3 is TGTGCCAGCAGCTTAAAGGATAGCAATCAGCCCCAGCATTTT. Full variable domain (rest looked up from reference TRBV11-2 and TRBJ1-5): EAGVAQSPRYKIIEKRQSVAFWCNPISGHATLYWYQQILGQGPKLLIQFQNNGVVDDSQLPKDRFSAERLKGVDSTLKIQPAKLEDSAVYLCASSLKDSNQPQHFGDGTRLSIL.

The CDR3 loop is CASSLVGPLRADEQFF. DNA for the CDR3: TGTGCCAGCAGCTTGGTCGGCCCGCTAAGAGCGGATGAGCAGTTCTTC. V and J are TRBV5-6 and TRBJ2-1; perhaps TRBD2 as D (5 bases). Looked up from germline, CDR1 is SGHDT and CDR2 is YYEEEE. This CDR3 is built from 16 residues. Trimming took 0 bases from V and 8 from J, leaving 18 bases between them.

V usage is TRBV6-5 and J usage is TRBJ1-4, with 8 bases fitting TRBD1. The length of the CDR3 is 14 residues. The germline gives CDR1 MNHEY, CDR2 SVGAGI. V trimming: 4 bases; J trimming: 7 bases; junction bases outside the gene matches: 5. CDR3 sequence reads: CASSFDRGGEKLFF. CDR3 in DNA: TGTGCCAGCAGTTTCGACAGGGGTGGTGAAAAACTGTTTTTT.

The V call is TRBV19, the J call TRBJ2-5, with D possibly called TRBD1 or TRBD2 (7 bases each). Germline lookup yields CDR1 LNHDA and CDR2 SQIVND (reference sequence). The CDR3 extends over 14 amino acids. Deletions cut 4 bases from V and 5 bases from J, with 14 bases between. As DNA, the CDR3 is TGTGCCAGTAGTACCGGGACAGCGGGGGAGACCCAGTACTTC. Protein product: CASSTGTAGETQYF.

This clone was counted between two and nine times. Other nucleotide sequences from this sample produce the same CDR3. V usage is TRBV5-1 and J usage is TRBJ1-1, with a weak D call TRBD1 (5 bases). The V end lost 4 bases, the J end lost 4 bases, and 20 bases lay between the germline ends. The germline V gene encodes CDR1 SGHRS and CDR2 YFSETQ. CDR3 length: 16 amino acids. The CDR3 region is CASSRAGGRGVTEAFF. Here the CDR3 DNA reads TGCGCCAGCAGCCGAGCGGGGGGAAGAGGGGTCACTGAAGCTTTCTTT.

This clone was seen only a few times. This sample includes further DNA sequences coding for the same CDR3. CDR3 nucleotide sequence: TGCAGCGTCCAGACTAGCGGGAGTCCCGGGGAGCTGTTTTTT. Encoded protein: CSVQTSGSPGELFF. The genes are TRBV29-1 and TRBJ2-2; 12 bases are a match to TRBD2. The CDR3 totals 14 residues. The trim removed 6 bases at V and 6 bases at J, leaving 5 bases unmatched. CDR1 and CDR2 (germline): SQVTM, ANQGSEA.

The chain has TRBV6-1 and TRBJ1-4; D is ambiguous. This CDR3 contains 14 residues. V dropped 1 base and J dropped 5 bases, with 8 bases sitting between them. The germline CDR1 and CDR2 sequences are MNHNS and SASEGT. The CDR3 sequence is CASSEGSGNEKLFF. CDR3 DNA: TGTGCCAGCAGTGAAGGGTCGGGAAATGAAAAACTGTTTTTT.

The genes are TRBV30 and TRBJ1-1; TRBD1 matches 10 bases. V lost 2 bases, J lost 11 bases, and 8 bases stayed unmatched. Germline V gene sequence: CDR1 GTSNPN, CDR2 SVGIG (reference sequence). This CDR3 comprises 13 residues. CDR3 bases: TGTGCCTGGAGTCGGGACAGGGGAAAATCTGCTTTCTTT. Protein sequence: CAWSRDRGKSAFF.

J is TRBJ2-1 and V is TRBV30; 10 positions match TRBD2. With 7 bases clipped from V and 0 bases from J, the junction kept 6 bases outside the gene matches. CDR1 is GTSNPN and CDR2 is SVGIG in the germline V gene (reference sequence). CDR3 length: 15 residues. As DNA, the CDR3 is TGTGCCTTGGTTAGCGGGGGGAGCTCCTACAATGAGCAGTTCTTC. The encoded protein is CALVSGGSSYNEQFF.

In its sample, this clone was seen a few times. This chain uses TRBV27 with TRBJ2-7; TRBD1 agrees at 10 bases. The J segment lost 5 bases and the V segment lost 3 bases, leaving 7 bases of the junction unmatched. Germline CDR1 reads MNHEY; CDR2 reads SMNVEV (reference sequence). The CDR3 is made up of 15 amino acids. CDR3 DNA sequence: TGTGCCAGCAGTTTTTATGGGACAGGGGTCGACGAGCAGTACTTC. Its translation: CASSFYGTGVDEQYF.

V gene TRBV7-2 combines with J gene TRBJ1-1; the D is unclear. CDR3 length: 14 residues. Deletions cut 6 bases from V and 9 bases from J, with 20 bases between. Germline CDR1 SGHTA, CDR2 FQGNSA. For the CDR3, the DNA is TGTGCCAGCAGGCCTTCCTTGATGGATCGTAAAGCTTTCTTT. Amino acid sequence: CASRPSLMDRKAFF. Variable domain in full (rest from reference TRBV7-2 and TRBJ1-1): GAGVSQSPSNKVTEKGKDVELRCDPISGHTALYWYRQSLGQGLEFLIYFQGNSAPDKSGLPSDRFSAERTGGSVSTLTIQRTQQEDSAVYLCASRPSLMDRKAFFGQGTRLTVV.

The chain links TRBV18 to TRBJ1-4; D is undetermined. The V and J ends lost 1 base and 3 bases respectively, with 9 bases between them. Germline V gene data show CDR1 as KGHSH and CDR2 as LQKENI. This CDR3 comprises 15 residues. CDR3 protein: CASSPQYRANEKLFF. The CDR3 DNA sequence: TGTGCCAGCTCACCACAGTATCGAGCTAATGAAAAACTGTTTTTT.

V gene TRBV18 combines with J gene TRBJ1-1, with TRBD1 as a possible D gene (6 bases). CDR1 and CDR2 from the germline V gene are KGHSH and LQKENI. This CDR3 has 14 amino acids. V gave up 6 bases and J gave up 0 bases, with 11 bases separating them. In DNA, the CDR3 is TGTGCCAGCTCTCCGGGACACTTGAACACTGAAGCTTTCTTT. Residues: CASSPGHLNTEAFF.

The CDR3 bases are TGTGCCAGCAGGGGGTGGCTAGCGGGGCGTTACGAGCAGTACTTC. It is translated as CASRGWLAGRYEQYF. The V and J genes are TRBV7-2 and TRBJ2-7, with 9 bases fitting TRBD2. V dropped 6 bases and J dropped 4; count of bases not matched to a gene: 10. CDR1 and CDR2 (germline): SGHTA, FQGNSA. The CDR3 is 15 amino acids.

This rearrangement joins TRBV7-9 to TRBJ2-7; 7 bases fit TRBD1. The germline V gene encodes CDR1 SEHNR and CDR2 FQNEAQ (reference sequence). V gave up 5 bases and J gave up 0 bases; unmatched junction bases: 10. This CDR3 has 16 amino acids. The CDR3 DNA is TGTGCCAGCAGCCCGTCCGGGACAGCCTTCTCCTACGAGCAGTACTTC. This codes for CASSPSGTAFSYEQYF.

This clone showed up many times. Distinct nucleotide sequences in the sample also encode this CDR3. V gene TRBV11-2 combines with J gene TRBJ2-6; a possible D gene is TRBD1 (6 bases). There are 15 residues in the CDR3. V lost 3 bases, J lost 0 bases, and 6 bases lay in between. Germline V gene sequence: CDR1 SGHAT, CDR2 FQNNGV. The CDR3 nucleotides read TGTGCCAGCAGCTTGGACAGCTCTGGGGCCAACGTCCTGACTTTC. It encodes CASSLDSSGANVLTF.

V usage is TRBV28 and J usage is TRBJ2-7, with D perhaps TRBD2 (6 bases). There are 14 residues in the CDR3. Germline CDR1 reads MDHEN; CDR2 reads SYDVKM. V lost 6 bases and J 4 bases, leaving 16 bases between the germline ends. This CDR3 reads CASRLTSWQYEQYF. The DNA for the CDR3 is TGTGCCAGCAGGCTCACTAGCTGGCAATACGAGCAGTACTTC.

This chain links TRBV5-1 with TRBJ2-1; perhaps TRBD2 as D (5 bases). Germline V gene lookup returns CDR1 SGHRS and CDR2 YFSETQ. The CDR3 is 15 residues long. The V and J ends lost 1 base and 0 bases respectively, with 8 bases between them. CDR3 amino acids: CASSLSEGSYNEQFF. CDR3 nucleotide sequence: TGCGCCAGCAGCTTGAGTGAGGGCTCCTACAATGAGCAGTTCTTC.

The DNA for the CDR3 is TGTGCCTGGAGTTTAAAGTTGGATACGCAGTATTTT. Translation: CAWSLKLDTQYF. V and J are TRBV30 and TRBJ2-3; no definite D call. This CDR3 contains 12 residues. Deletions cut 2 bases from V and 6 bases from J, with 9 bases between. The germline CDR1 and CDR2 sequences are GTSNPN and SVGIG (reference sequence).

This clone has only a few counts. The genes are TRBV27 and TRBJ2-7, with D tentatively TRBD2 (6 bases). Trimming pared 5 bases from V and 7 bases from J, leaving 18 bases between. This CDR3 region has 14 residues. The germline CDR1 and CDR2 sequences are MNHEY and SMNVEV (reference sequence). The CDR3 nucleotides are TGTGCCAGCAGTCCCCTGGGGGAGGTGTGGGAGCAGTACTTC. Translated: CASSPLGEVWEQYF.

Concerning this clone itself: Just one base apart from a much larger clone, this may be a read error. At the DNA level, this CDR3 is encoded by other sequences in the same sample as well. The chain couples TRBV28 to TRBJ1-2; D not resolved. CDR1 is MDHEN and CDR2 is SYDVKM in the germline V gene. V was cut by 4 bases and J by 4 bases, with 10 bases left in between. The length of the CDR3 is 13 residues. CDR3 region: CASSYPGIYGYTF. CDR3 nucleotides: TGTGCCAGCAGTTATCCAGGCATCTATGGCTACACCTTC.

Worth noting for this clone: Germline and junction disagree at one end, which may indicate a read error. In DNA form, the CDR3 reads TGTGCCAGCAGCTTAGAGGGAATGACAGGGGGCCTCGGCCACTTC. Translated: CASSLEGMTGGLGHF. The chain recombines TRBV5-4 with TRBJ1-2; 10 nucleotides line up with TRBD1. Germline V CDR1 and CDR2: SGHNT, YYREEE (reference sequence). The CDR3 consists of 15 residues.

V usage is TRBV7-9 and J usage is TRBJ1-4; the D gene is possibly TRBD1 (5 bases). The CDR3 loop spans 15 amino acids. Trimming shortened V by 5 bases and J by 4 bases, and 14 bases separated the two germline ends. Germline-derived CDR1 and CDR2 are SEHNR and FQNEAQ (reference sequence). CDR3 DNA: TGTGCCAGCAGCCTCACCGGGACGGATAATGAAAAACTGTTTTTT. Residues: CASSLTGTDNEKLFF. The variable domain in full, completed from reference TRBV7-9 and TRBJ1-4, reads DTGVSQNPRHKITKRGQNVTFRCDPISEHNRLYWYRQTLGQGPEFLTYFQNEAQLEKSRLLSDRFSAERPKGSFSTLEIQRTEQGDSAMYLCASSLTGTDNEKLFFGSGTQLSVL.

This clone was seen more than once but under ten times. This rearrangement joins TRBV6-5 to TRBJ1-2; 7 bases match TRBD1. Unmatched junction bases numbered 5, after V lost 5 bases and J lost 2 bases. The CDR3 has 14 amino acids. The germline CDR1 and CDR2 sequences are MNHEY and SVGAGI. CDR3 sequence: CASSKGTANYGYTF. DNA for the CDR3: TGTGCCAGCAGTAAAGGGACAGCGAACTATGGCTACACCTTC.

This chain joins TRBV6-5 and TRBJ2-7; the match to TRBD1 covers 8 bases. Germline V gene sequence: CDR1 MNHEY, CDR2 SVGAGI. CDR3 length equals 14 residues. Trimming cost V 5 bases and J 1 base; bases outside gene matches: 4. The CDR3 loop is CASSRDRRSYEQYF. CDR3 bases: TGTGCCAGCAGTCGGGACAGGCGATCCTACGAGCAGTACTTC.

This sequence joins TRBV5-1 and TRBJ2-7; the D gene is possibly TRBD1 (5 bases). The germline V and J ends were trimmed by 4 bases and 6 bases, with 20 bases remaining between them. The CDR3 is made up of 15 amino acids. Per germline, CDR1 SGHRS and CDR2 YFSETQ. This CDR3 reads CASSASRGGSGEQYF. CDR3 in DNA: TGCGCCAGCAGCGCGTCTAGGGGCGGTTCCGGCGAGCAGTACTTC.

This clone appeared a few times. The V gene is TRBV30, the J gene TRBJ1-5, with a possible D match to TRBD1 (6 bases). Trimming stripped 5 bases from V and 7 bases from J, with 15 bases between. Germline CDR1 and CDR2: GTSNPN and SVGIG (reference sequence). The CDR3 contains 13 residues. The CDR3 here is CAWEQGGGQPQHF. CDR3 nucleotides: TGTGCCTGGGAACAGGGAGGAGGGCAGCCCCAGCATTTT.

The chain combines TRBV7-2 with TRBJ2-7; D might be TRBD1 (6 bases). The germline CDR1 and CDR2 sequences are SGHTA and FQGNSA. The CDR3 sequence is 13 residues long. V was clipped by 6 bases and J by 5 bases, with 14 bases between them. The CDR3 sequence: CASRGKGVHEQYF. CDR3 nucleotide sequence: TGTGCCAGCAGAGGGAAGGGGGTCCACGAGCAGTACTTC.

About this clone itself: Other DNA sequences in this specimen translate into the identical CDR3. The chain's CDR3 is CASSLQTNTEAFF. The CDR3 nucleotides read TGTGCCAGCAGCTTACAAACGAACACTGAAGCTTTCTTT. V is TRBV7-9 and J is TRBJ1-1; D gene unclear. The CDR3 spans 13 residues. Trimming took 2 bases from V and 1 from J, leaving 5 bases between them. The germline V gene encodes CDR1 SEHNR and CDR2 FQNEAQ (reference sequence).

The chain uses TRBV19 and TRBJ2-3; D assignment may be TRBD1 or TRBD2 (5 bases each). The CDR3 covers 15 residues. The germline CDR1 and CDR2 sequences are LNHDA and SQIVND (reference sequence). Trimming shortened V by 5 bases and J by 3 bases, and 15 bases separated the two germline ends. CDR3 amino acids: CASSDRMRGTDTQYF. In DNA, the CDR3 is TGTGCCAGTAGTGATCGAATGAGGGGTACAGATACGCAGTATTTT.

The chain couples TRBV18 to TRBJ1-5; maybe TRBD1 (5 bases). V gave up 1 base and J gave up 1 base, with 8 bases separating them. The CDR3 totals 15 residues. Germline V gene lookup returns CDR1 KGHSH and CDR2 LQKENI. This CDR3 reads CASSPQQGSNQPQHF. The CDR3 region has the DNA TGTGCCAGCTCACCACAGCAGGGAAGCAATCAGCCCCAGCATTTT.